Following are 21 T cell receptor beta chains from one sample sequenced in a study of T cells in Graves' hyperthyroidism and ophthalmopathy. Amplified TCR beta CDR3 regions came from RNA transcripts. First-round RT-PCR targeting the TCR CDR3 was performed with the HTBI primer set. In TCRdb, the multiplex PCR reads were re-called with MiXCR into one record per CDR3 protein. The sample comprises 550,000 to 650,000 distinct CDR3 sequences, 14% of which are singletons, and roughly 6.2% rests with the top ten. Material: blood. Source of these receptors: a woman aged 25 to 45 with Graves' hyperthyroidism that later progressed to Graves' ophthalmopathy.

This clonotype was picked up many times. The chain recombines TRBV30 with TRBJ2-7, with D possibly being TRBD1 (6 bases). The CDR3 is 13 amino acids. V dropped 6 bases and J dropped 5 bases, with 17 bases sitting between them. Germline V gene lookup returns CDR1 GTSNPN and CDR2 SVGIG (reference sequence). The CDR3 nucleotides are TGTGCCTGCAACAGGGTCGCGGAAAACGAGCAGTACTTC. This sequence encodes CACNRVAENEQYF.

On this clonotype: Given a much more abundant clone one base away, this may be a read error. V and J are TRBV5-1 and TRBJ2-1, with D possibly matching TRBD1 (5 bases). CDR3 length: 15 residues. Germline CDR1 SGHRS, CDR2 YFSETQ. V lost 4 bases and J 3 bases, leaving 14 bases between the germline ends. The chain's CDR3 is CASSPRIRVYNEQFF. The CDR3, as DNA: TGCGCCAGCAGCCCTCGGATCAGGGTCTACAATGAGCAGTTCTTC. The full variable domain, in which reference TRBV5-1 and TRBJ2-1 provide the parts outside the CDR3, is KAGVTQTPRYLIKTRGQQVTLSCSPISGHRSVSWYQQTPGQGLQFLFEYFSETQRNKGNFPGRFSGRQFSNSRSEMNVSTLELGDSALYLCASSPRIRVYNEQFFGPGTRLTVL.

This clonotype was counted at least ten times. In DNA form, the CDR3 reads TGTGCCAGCAACTACGACAGGGAGAAAAGGGGGGCCCTGACCTACAATGAGCAGTTCTTC. As protein: CASNYDREKRGALTYNEQFF. The chain is built from TRBV6-1 and TRBJ2-1, with D maybe TRBD1 (7 bases). Germline values: CDR1 MNHNS, CDR2 SASEGT. Trimming shortened V by 7 bases and J by 2 bases, and 30 bases separated the two germline ends. The CDR3 has 20 amino acids.

The sample holds many counts of this clonotype. V usage is TRBV19 and J usage is TRBJ1-1; the D gene is possibly TRBD1 (5 bases). The V gene's germline CDR1 is LNHDA and CDR2 SQIVND (reference sequence). Trimming shortened V by 6 bases and J by 0 bases, and 11 bases separated the two germline ends. The CDR3 totals 14 residues. The CDR3 bases are TGTGCCAGTAGGCACACAGGAATGAACACTGAAGCTTTCTTT. Translation: CASRHTGMNTEAFF.

At least ten counts were recorded for this clonotype. The V gene is TRBV7-6, the J gene TRBJ2-1, with 7 bases matching TRBD1. The trim removed 1 base at V and 6 bases at J, leaving 12 bases unmatched. Germline assignment: CDR1 SGHVS and CDR2 FNYEAQ. The CDR3 spans 17 residues. The CDR3 coding sequence is TGTGCCAGCAGCTTAGGTCTGGGGCAGGGGGTGGGCAATGAGCAGTTCTTC. It is translated as CASSLGLGQGVGNEQFF.

The CDR3 DNA is TGTGCCACCAGCTTCCGTCCCGGATGGCTAGCGGACCACAATGAGCAGTTCTTC. Its translation: CATSFRPGWLADHNEQFF. V gene TRBV15 combines with J gene TRBJ2-1; 7 positions match TRBD2. Per the germline V gene, CDR1 is LNHNV and CDR2 is YYDKDF (reference sequence). The ends lost 5 bases at V and 5 bases at J; junction bases unmatched: 18. CDR3 size: 18 residues.

The sample holds a few counts of this clonotype. The chain uses TRBV24-1 and TRBJ2-1; no clear D. CDR1 KGHDR and CDR2 SFDVKD come from the germline V gene. V dropped 0 bases and J dropped 12 bases, with 8 bases sitting between them. This CDR3 region has 12 residues. The CDR3, as DNA: TGTGCCACCAGTGATTTGTTTCTGGGGCAGTTCTTC. Amino acids: CATSDLFLGQFF.

This clonotype was observed at least ten times. J is TRBJ1-6 and V is TRBV11-2, with 10 bases aligning to TRBD1. The germline gives CDR1 SGHAT, CDR2 FQNNGV. V shed 5 bases and J 8 bases; nucleotides not matched to a gene: 6. The CDR3 covers 15 residues. CDR3 sequence (DNA): TGTGCCAGCAGCACCGGGACAGGGGAACATTCACCCCTCCACTTT. As protein: CASSTGTGEHSPLHF.

This clonotype came up many times. The chain recombines TRBV27 with TRBJ2-1; D unresolved. Deletions cut 4 bases from V and 12 bases from J, with 16 bases between. CDR3 length: 13 residues. Per the germline V gene, CDR1 is MNHEY and CDR2 is SMNVEV (reference sequence). The CDR3 DNA reads TGTGCCAGCAGTTCAACCCCTTGGGCGTGGCAGTTCTTC. It is translated as CASSSTPWAWQFF.

This sequence joins TRBV7-6 and TRBJ2-5; the match to TRBD2 covers 8 bases. With V trimmed by 4 bases and J by 5 bases, 6 bases remained unmatched. The CDR3 length is 14 residues. From germline, CDR1 is SGHVS and CDR2 FNYEAQ. The CDR3 here is CASSSRTSPETQYF. In DNA form, the CDR3 reads TGTGCCAGCAGCTCCAGGACTAGCCCGGAGACCCAGTACTTC.

The table lists this clonotype with a few counts. The J gene is TRBJ1-4, the V gene TRBV18; D is uncertain. Germline-derived CDR1 and CDR2 are KGHSH and LQKENI. Trimming took 6 bases from V and 6 from J, leaving 11 bases between them. The CDR3 runs 13 residues. Here the CDR3 reads CASSQGLDEKLFF. The CDR3 bases are TGTGCCAGCTCTCAAGGGTTAGATGAAAAACTGTTTTTT.

This clonotype was seen at least ten times. The gene calls are TRBV5-1 and TRBJ1-1; D ambiguous. Per the germline V gene, CDR1 is SGHRS and CDR2 is YFSETQ. The CDR3 extends over 14 amino acids. V was pared by 6 bases and J by 0 bases, with 12 bases between. The CDR3 region is CASNERALNTEAFF. CDR3 nucleotide sequence: TGCGCCAGCAATGAAAGGGCTTTGAACACTGAAGCTTTCTTT.

The chain is built from TRBV4-1 and TRBJ2-3, with TRBD1 matching 10 bases. CDR3 length: 17 residues. Germline CDR1 MGHRA, CDR2 YSYEKL. V dropped 4 bases and J dropped 6; count of bases not matched to a gene: 13. Here the CDR3 DNA reads TGCGCCAGCAGCCCCCGCGGGACAGGGGAAAGATGGGATACGCAGTATTTT. It codes for CASSPRGTGERWDTQYF.

This clonotype was seen repeatedly, ten times or more. The CDR3 loop reads CASSNPLGWGANEKLFF. In DNA, the CDR3 is TGTGCCAGTAGTAACCCTCTTGGGTGGGGAGCTAATGAAAAACTGTTTTTT. The V gene is TRBV19, the J gene TRBJ1-4; no firm D call. Germline V gene data show CDR1 as LNHDA and CDR2 as SQIVND (reference sequence). Trimming took off 4 bases at V and 3 bases at J, with 18 bases between the two ends. CDR3 size: 17 residues.

The rearrangement links TRBV10-2 to TRBJ2-7; 10 bases match TRBD2. CDR1 is WSHSY, CDR2 SAAADI, per germline. Trimming at V came to 4 bases and at J to 0 bases, leaving 3 bases not matched to a gene. CDR3 length: 15 residues. CDR3 bases: TGCGCCAGCAGTGCCAAGCGGGAGGGCTCCTACGAGCAGTACTTC. This encodes CASSAKREGSYEQYF.

V is TRBV11-2 and J is TRBJ2-3; the match to TRBD2 covers 11 bases. The ends lost 5 bases at V and 2 bases at J; junction bases unmatched: 9. The germline CDR1 and CDR2 sequences are SGHAT and FQNNGV. The CDR3 is 17 residues long. The CDR3 protein is CASSQRLAGFDTDTQYF. The DNA for the CDR3 is TGTGCCAGCAGCCAGAGACTAGCGGGGTTCGACACAGATACGCAGTATTTT.

This clonotype came up many times. The chain uses TRBV6-2 or TRBV6-3 and TRBJ1-6, with D perhaps TRBD1 (5 bases). This CDR3 contains 16 residues. V dropped 6 bases and J dropped 8 bases, with 20 bases sitting between them. CDR1 is MNHEY and CDR2 is SVGEGT in the germline V gene. CDR3: CASSLSPDTEYSPLHF. In DNA, the CDR3 is TGTGCCAGCAGCCTCAGCCCGGACACGGAGTATTCACCCCTCCACTTT.

This clonotype appeared many times. The V gene is TRBV11-1, the J gene TRBJ2-5; D possibly corresponds to TRBD1 (5 bases). This CDR3 is 16 amino acids long. Germline CDR1 reads SGHAT; CDR2 reads FQDESV (reference sequence). V was pared by 5 bases and J by 3 bases, with 19 bases between. The CDR3 region has the DNA TGTGCCAGCAGCCTCCGACAGCCTTTCGCAGAAGAGACCCAGTACTTC. Encoded protein: CASSLRQPFAEETQYF.

This clonotype occurred many times. V and J are TRBV30 and TRBJ1-1; TRBD1 might be the D (5 bases). This CDR3 comprises 13 residues. The germline V and J ends were trimmed by 2 bases and 3 bases, with 10 bases remaining between them. Germline-derived CDR1 and CDR2 are GTSNPN and SVGIG (reference sequence). The CDR3 DNA sequence: TGTGCCTGGAGTACACAGGAGGACACTGAAGCTTTCTTT. This gives the protein CAWSTQEDTEAFF.

This chain links TRBV10-3 with TRBJ2-6; perhaps D is TRBD1 or TRBD2 (6 bases each). In germline, CDR1 is ENHRY, CDR2 SYGVKD. The V gene lost 7 bases and the J gene lost 1 base, with 20 bases spanning the gap. The CDR3 contains 18 residues. CDR3 in amino acids: CAIKGGDVGDSGANVLTF. CDR3 DNA: TGTGCCATCAAGGGGGGCGACGTAGGAGATTCTGGGGCCAACGTCCTGACTTTC.

The rearrangement uses TRBV4-2 and TRBJ2-2, with D possibly being TRBD1 or TRBD2 (5 bases each). Per the germline V gene, CDR1 is LGHNA and CDR2 is YNFKEQ. V was clipped by 6 bases and J by 3 bases, with 14 bases between them. The CDR3 length is 15 residues. The CDR3 loop reads CASSLIGADTGELFF. DNA for the CDR3: TGTGCCAGCAGTCTCATCGGGGCCGACACCGGGGAGCTGTTTTTT.